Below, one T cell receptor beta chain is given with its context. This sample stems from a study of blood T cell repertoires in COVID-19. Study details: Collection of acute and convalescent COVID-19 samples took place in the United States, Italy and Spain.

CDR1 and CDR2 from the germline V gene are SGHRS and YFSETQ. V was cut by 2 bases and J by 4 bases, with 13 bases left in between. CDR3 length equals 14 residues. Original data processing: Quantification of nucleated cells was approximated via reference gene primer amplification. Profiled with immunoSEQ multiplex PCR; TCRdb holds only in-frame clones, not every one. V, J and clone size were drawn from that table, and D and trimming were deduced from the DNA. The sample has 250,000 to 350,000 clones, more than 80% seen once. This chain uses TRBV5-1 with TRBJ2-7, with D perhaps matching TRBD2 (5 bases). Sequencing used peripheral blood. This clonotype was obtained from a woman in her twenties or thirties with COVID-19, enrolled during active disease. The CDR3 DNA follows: TGCGCCAGCAGCTTACTAGGGAGCGAGTACGAGCAGTACTTC. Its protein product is CASSLLGSEYEQYF.